The rows below give T cell receptor beta chains drawn from one sample of a study of T cells in narcolepsy. Generated by immunoSEQ multiplex PCR, the TCRdb table keeps only in-frame clones and is missing some. The sample lists about 24,000 clones, about 82% occurring once. Sequencing used memory (CD45RA-) CD4+ T cells from blood. The receptors were sampled from a human donor in good health. The CDR3 runs from the conserved cysteine through the conserved F or W. A D gene is named only where the DNA matches it firmly. Clone size is shown for a subset of rows, as once, few, many or a class of expanded clone.

v_call	d_call	clone_size	j_call	cdr3_aa	cdr3_nt
TRBV5-4	NA	NA	TRBJ2-3	CASSPINTDTQYF	TGTGCCAGCAGCCCGATTAACACAGATACGCAGTATTTT
TRBV10-3	NA	NA	TRBJ2-7	CATTPSSSNPYEQYF	TGTGCCACCACCCCCTCCAGCAGCAATCCCTACGAGCAGTACTTC
TRBV5-1	TRBD1	few	TRBJ2-5	CASSLGDRGFGETQYF	TGCGCCAGCAGCTTGGGGGACAGGGGATTCGGAGAGACCCAGTACTTC
TRBV5-4	NA	NA	TRBJ2-2	CASSFLGGTRLGTGELFF	TGTGCCAGCAGCTTTTTAGGGGGAACCAGGCTGGGGACCGGGGAGCTGTTTTTT
TRBV4-1	NA	NA	TRBJ2-3	CASSQVGPPSTDTQYF	TGCGCCAGCAGCCAAGTGGGACCCCCTAGCACAGATACGCAGTATTTT
TRBV18	NA	NA	TRBJ1-5	CASSSGHANQPQHF	TGTGCCAGCTCATCCGGACATGCTAATCAGCCCCAGCATTTT
TRBV6-5	NA	NA	TRBJ1-5	CASSVQSRPQHF	TGTGCCAGCAGTGTGCAAAGTCGGCCCCAGCATTTT
TRBV4-3	NA	NA	TRBJ1-5	CASSQDLRGGNQPQHF	TGCGCCAGCAGCCAAGATCTGAGGGGGGGCAATCAGCCCCAGCATTTT
TRBV5-4	NA	NA	TRBJ2-6	CASSSRDSGANVLTF	TGTGCCAGCAGCTCGAGAGACTCTGGGGCCAACGTCCTGACTTTC
TRBV14	TRBD2	NA	TRBJ2-7	CASSPFGTSGSYEQYF	TGTGCCAGCAGCCCCTTTGGGACTAGCGGGAGCTACGAGCAGTACTTC
TRBV9	NA	NA	TRBJ2-3	CASSRPSGAGTDTQYF	TGTGCCAGCAGTCGCCCGAGTGGAGCGGGCACAGATACGCAGTATTTT
TRBV7-2	TRBD2	NA	TRBJ2-5	CASSSQGLATETQYF	TGTGCCAGCAGCTCTCAGGGACTAGCGACGGAGACCCAGTACTTC
TRBV28	NA	NA	TRBJ2-7	CATSRGALSSYEQYF	TGTGCCACCTCGAGGGGAGCCTTAAGCTCCTACGAGCAGTACTTC
TRBV6-1	NA	NA	TRBJ2-2	CASRRDTGELFF	TGTGCCAGCAGGAGGGACACCGGGGAGCTGTTTTTT
TRBV10-3	NA	NA	TRBJ2-7	CAISEMNEQYF	TGTGCCATCAGTGAAATGAACGAGCAGTACTTC
TRBV7-2	NA	NA	TRBJ2-1	CASREGLRRVNEQFF	TGTGCCAGCAGGGAGGGACTTAGGAGGGTCAATGAGCAGTTCTTC
TRBV5-4	NA	NA	TRBJ1-2	CASSLWGSGYTF	TGTGCCAGCAGCTTGTGGGGTAGTGGCTACACCTTC
TRBV19	NA	NA	TRBJ1-2	CASSQMGDYGYTF	TGTGCCAGTAGTCAGATGGGGGACTATGGCTACACCTTC
TRBV7-2	NA	NA	TRBJ2-7	CASSPQGLSYEQYF	TGTGCCAGCAGCCCCCAGGGGCTCTCCTACGAGCAGTACTTC
TRBV4-2	TRBD1	NA	TRBJ1-2	CASSQKPGTGSDGYTF	TGTGCCAGCAGCCAGAAACCCGGGACAGGGTCTGATGGCTACACCTTC
TRBV2	TRBD2	NA	TRBJ2-2	CASIEGAGELLF	TGTGCCAGCATCGAGGGAGCGGGGGAGCTGCTTTTT
TRBV5-4	NA	once	TRBJ2-1	CASSLELAANEQFF	TGTGCCAGCAGCTTGGAGTTAGCGGCCAATGAGCAGTTCTTC
TRBV11-2	TRBD1	NA	TRBJ2-3	CASRGQAGDTQYF	TGTGCCAGCAGGGGACAGGCGGGGGATACGCAGTATTTT
TRBV19	NA	few	TRBJ1-1	CASSILQGNTEAFF	TGTGCCAGTAGTATCTTACAGGGGAACACTGAAGCTTTCTTT
TRBV19	NA	NA	TRBJ2-5	CASSGLGNQETQYF	TGTGCCAGTAGTGGACTGGGGAACCAAGAGACCCAGTACTTC
TRBV11-2	NA	NA	TRBJ2-7	CASSRGRAATYEQYF	TGTGCCAGCAGTCGGGGGAGAGCTGCAACCTACGAGCAGTACTTC
TRBV6-1	NA	NA	TRBJ1-5	CASSAEAASNQPQHF	TGTGCCAGCAGCGCCGAGGCAGCTAGCAATCAGCCCCAGCATTTT
TRBV7-9	TRBD2	NA	TRBJ2-7	CASSASGREYEQYF	TGTGCCAGCAGCGCTAGCGGGAGGGAGTACGAGCAGTACTTC
TRBV9	NA	NA	TRBJ1-6	CASSVGGANSPLHF	TGTGCCAGCAGCGTAGGGGGGGCTAATTCACCCCTCCACTTT
TRBV7-2	TRBD2	NA	TRBJ2-2	CASSLPPGGSRAGELFF	TGTGCCAGCAGCTTACCCCCGGGCGGGAGTAGGGCCGGGGAGCTGTTTTTT
TRBV19	TRBD1	NA	TRBJ1-5	CASNRQGEINQPQHF	TGTGCCAGTAATCGACAGGGGGAAATTAATCAGCCCCAGCATTTT
TRBV28	TRBD1	NA	TRBJ1-5	CASGQGQRQPQHF	TGTGCCAGCGGACAGGGGCAGAGGCAGCCCCAGCATTTT
TRBV5-1	TRBD2	NA	TRBJ2-3	CASSPGRVLTDTQYF	TGCGCCAGCAGCCCGGGGAGGGTGCTCACAGATACGCAGTATTTT
TRBV7-2	NA	NA	TRBJ2-7	CASSFSREQYF	TGTGCCAGCAGCTTTTCCCGCGAGCAGTACTTC
TRBV29-1	TRBD1	NA	TRBJ1-2	CSAYPWTGEDRNYGYTF	TGCAGCGCCTACCCCTGGACAGGGGAAGATAGAAACTATGGCTACACCTTC
TRBV5-4	NA	NA	TRBJ2-7	CASSPGPASNRNEQYF	TGTGCCAGCAGTCCTGGACCGGCTAGCAATCGAAACGAGCAGTACTTC
TRBV29-1	NA	NA	TRBJ1-6	CSASVGGDNSPLHF	TGCAGCGCCTCCGTAGGGGGGGATAATTCACCCCTCCACTTT
TRBV6-1	NA	NA	TRBJ2-7	CASSVGPIPSYEQYF	TGTGCCAGCAGTGTCGGTCCGATACCTTCCTACGAGCAGTACTTC
TRBV28	NA	NA	TRBJ1-2	CASSNPSLAGYGYTF	TGTGCCAGCAGCAACCCCTCGCTTGCGGGCTATGGCTACACCTTC
TRBV7-6	NA	NA	TRBJ1-4	CASSSRWRRTNKLFF	TGTGCCAGCAGCTCTCGGTGGAGACGGACAAACAAACTGTTTTTT
TRBV6-1	NA	few	TRBJ1-5	CASRESRIGGWQPQHF	TGTGCCAGCAGGGAATCCCGCATCGGGGGATGGCAGCCCCAGCATTTT
TRBV6-1	NA	NA	TRBJ2-7	CASSPGVGQYF	TGTGCCAGCAGTCCAGGGGTGGGGCAGTACTTC
TRBV19	TRBD2	few	TRBJ2-1	CASSIGSGRGVEQFF	TGTGCCAGTAGTATAGGTAGCGGGAGGGGAGTTGAGCAGTTCTTC
TRBV21-1	NA	NA	TRBJ2-5	CASSARRRAAYQETQYF	TGTGCCAGCAGCGCCCGCCGAAGGGCAGCGTACCAAGAGACCCAGTACTTC
TRBV27	NA	NA	TRBJ1-5	CASSVGRSHYQPQHF	TGTGCCAGCAGTGTCGGCAGGTCTCATTATCAGCCCCAGCATTTT
TRBV19	NA	medium-sized	TRBJ1-5	CATDQGSLNQPQHF	TGTGCCACCGATCAGGGGTCCCTGAATCAGCCCCAGCATTTT
TRBV5-1	NA	NA	TRBJ2-7	CASSSQDGRSSYEQYF	TGCGCCAGCAGTTCCCAGGACGGCAGGAGCTCCTACGAGCAGTACTTC
TRBV7-9	TRBD1	NA	TRBJ2-1	CASSSGGLLSYNEQFF	TGTGCCAGCAGCTCAGGGGGCCTCCTCTCCTACAATGAGCAGTTCTTC